The 20 T cell receptor beta chains in this list originate from one sample, sequenced in a study of long-term antiretroviral therapy in people with HIV. Researchers ran immunoSEQ v3.0 at survey level. Generated by immunoSEQ multiplex PCR, the TCRdb table keeps only in-frame clones and is missing some. The sample lists about 17,000 clones, roughly three quarters occurring once. The source was unsorted PBMCs, collected 2.3 years after starting antiretroviral therapy. These receptors were taken from a woman in her thirties or forties with HIV.

This clone appeared a few times. V is TRBV18 and J is TRBJ1-6; D unclear. CDR1 and CDR2 (germline): KGHSH, LQKENI. This CDR3 contains 13 residues. Trimming took 7 bases from V and 8 from J, leaving 12 bases between them. CDR3 protein: CASCTGLYSPLHF. CDR3 nucleotides: TGTGCCAGCTGCACCGGGCTGTATTCACCCCTCCACTTT.

The chain is built from TRBV30 and TRBJ2-2; D is perhaps TRBD1 or TRBD2 (5 bases each). Trimming cost V 5 bases and J 3 bases, with 10 bases left between them. Germline V gene data show CDR1 as GTSNPN and CDR2 as SVGIG (reference sequence). CDR3 length: 13 amino acids. This CDR3 reads CAWGDPYTGELFF. DNA for the CDR3: TGTGCCTGGGGGGACCCCTACACCGGGGAGCTGTTTTTT.

The genes are TRBV6-1 and TRBJ2-1, with a possible D match to TRBD2 (7 bases). The CDR3 runs to 16 residues. Trimming pared 0 bases from V and 4 bases from J, leaving 13 bases between. Germline V gene sequence: CDR1 MNHNS, CDR2 SASEGT. CDR3 nucleotides: TGTGCCAGCAGTGAAGCGCGCGGGGGCCATTACAATGAGCAGTTCTTC. Translated, it gives CASSEARGGHYNEQFF.

The J gene is TRBJ1-2, the V gene TRBV19; D not certain. CDR1 and CDR2 from the germline V gene are LNHDA and SQIVND (reference sequence). The CDR3 runs 14 residues. Trimming stripped 8 bases from V and 0 bases from J, with 13 bases between. The CDR3 reads CASVTTATNYGYTF. The CDR3 DNA is TGTGCCAGTGTGACGACGGCCACTAACTATGGCTACACCTTC. The full variable domain, completed using reference TRBV19 and TRBJ1-2, is DGGITQSPKYLFRKEGQNVTLSCEQNLNHDAMYWYRQDPGQGLRLIYYSQIVNDFQKGDIAEGYSVSREKKESFPLTVTSAQKNPTAFYLCASVTTATNYGYTFGSGTRLTVV.

The chain recombines TRBV5-5 with TRBJ1-5, with a weak D call TRBD1 (6 bases). V was cut by 4 bases and J by 0 bases, with 11 bases left in between. The CDR3 runs to 15 residues. Germline lookup yields CDR1 SGHKS and CDR2 YYEKEE (reference sequence). The CDR3 bases are TGTGCCAGCAGCCAAGGGGGATATAGCAATCAGCCCCAGCATTTT. As protein: CASSQGGYSNQPQHF.

The chain combines TRBV5-1 with TRBJ1-6; 9 bases line up with TRBD1. V lost 3 bases, J lost 7 bases, and 2 bases stayed unmatched. The CDR3 spans 14 residues. Germline V gene sequence: CDR1 SGHRS, CDR2 YFSETQ. The CDR3: CASSSGQGNSPLHF. Here the CDR3 DNA reads TGCGCCAGCAGCTCCGGACAGGGGAATTCACCCCTCCACTTT.

This chain links TRBV19 with TRBJ2-5; D is uncertain. The CDR3 consists of 13 residues. V was clipped by 1 base and J by 0 bases, with 3 bases between them. Per germline, CDR1 LNHDA and CDR2 SQIVND (reference sequence). CDR3 coding DNA: TGTGCCAGTAGTATAGGAGACCAAGAGACCCAGTACTTC. As protein: CASSIGDQETQYF.

The chain couples TRBV5-1 to TRBJ2-1, with TRBD2 matching over 12 bases. The CDR3 covers 16 residues. V was pared by 4 bases and J by 9 bases, with 11 bases of the junction left unmatched. CDR1 and CDR2 from the germline V gene are SGHRS and YFSETQ. CDR3: CASSPWTSGISAEQFF. The CDR3 coding sequence is TGCGCCAGCAGCCCGTGGACTAGCGGGATCTCGGCTGAGCAGTTCTTC.

V usage is TRBV10-3 and J usage is TRBJ2-3, with 9 nucleotides matching TRBD2. This CDR3 region has 16 residues. Germline V lookup: CDR1 ENHRY, CDR2 SYGVKD. Trimming cost V 0 bases and J 1 base; bases outside gene matches: 2. The CDR3 region has the DNA TGTGCCATCAGTGAGTCCCAGCGGGAGGGCACAGATACGCAGTATTTT. It is translated as CAISESQREGTDTQYF.

This clone showed up just a few times. The V and J genes are TRBV6-5 and TRBJ2-5, with D tentatively TRBD1 (5 bases). The CDR3 runs 14 residues. Germline CDR1 MNHEY, CDR2 SVGAGI. V shed 6 bases and J shed 3 bases, with 14 bases lying between them. The CDR3 DNA reads TGTGCCAGCAGACGATCAGGGTGGGAAGAGACCCAGTACTTC. Translated: CASRRSGWEETQYF.

The J gene is TRBJ1-2, the V gene TRBV6-5, with a possible D match to TRBD1 (6 bases). CDR1 MNHEY and CDR2 SVGAGI come from the germline V gene. The CDR3 loop spans 14 amino acids. V lost 6 bases, J lost 1 base, and 12 bases lay in between. CDR3 loop: CASSWTVDNYGYTF. In DNA, the CDR3 is TGTGCCAGCAGCTGGACAGTCGATAACTATGGCTACACCTTC.

The V call is TRBV19, the J call TRBJ2-7; 7 nucleotides match TRBD1. This CDR3 spans 13 amino acids. After removal of 5 bases from V and 3 bases from J, the junction contained 4 bases not matched to a gene. Germline V gene data show CDR1 as LNHDA and CDR2 as SQIVND (reference sequence). The CDR3 reads CASSLRQGYEQYF. CDR3 coding DNA: TGTGCCAGTAGTCTCCGACAGGGCTACGAGCAGTACTTC.

This sequence joins TRBV15 and TRBJ1-3; D remains ambiguous. The CDR3 is 11 residues long. Germline V gene sequence: CDR1 LNHNV, CDR2 YYDKDF (reference sequence). V was shortened by 3 bases and J by 6 bases, with 3 bases between the two germline ends. The CDR3 here is CATSSLNTIYF. The CDR3 DNA sequence: TGTGCCACCAGCAGTTTAAACACCATATATTTT.

V and J are TRBV4-3 and TRBJ2-5; D is uncertain. The CDR3 is 14 amino acids. V lost 1 base to trimming and J lost 4 bases, with 10 bases between them. Germline V lookup: CDR1 LGHNA, CDR2 YSLEER. The DNA of the CDR3 is TGCGCCAGCAGCCAAGTAGTAGAAGGAGAGACCCAGTACTTC. Translating gives CASSQVVEGETQYF.

The chain combines TRBV7-9 with TRBJ1-5, with D tentatively TRBD1 (5 bases). The CDR3 contains 13 residues. With 8 bases removed from V and 3 bases from J, the gap between germline ends came to 11 bases. Germline V lookup: CDR1 SEHNR, CDR2 FQNEAQ (reference sequence). The CDR3 reads CASSGQINQPQHF. CDR3 sequence (DNA): TGTGCCAGCTCGGGGCAGATCAATCAGCCCCAGCATTTT.

The chain combines TRBV4-3 with TRBJ1-1; D is unclear. Germline V gives CDR1 LGHNA, CDR2 YSLEER. Trimming removed 0 bases at V and 2 bases at J, with 10 bases between. This CDR3 is built from 15 residues. The CDR3 loop reads CASSQDHGVNTEAFF. In DNA, the CDR3 is TGCGCCAGCAGCCAAGACCATGGGGTAAACACTGAAGCTTTCTTT.

The rearrangement links TRBV19 to TRBJ1-1; TRBD1 matches at 9 bases. CDR3 length: 13 residues. Germline-derived CDR1 and CDR2 are LNHDA and SQIVND (reference sequence). V trimming: 1 base; J trimming: 7 bases; junction bases outside the gene matches: 1. As DNA, the CDR3 is TGTGCCAGTAGTATAGGACAGGGGGTTGAAGCTTTCTTT. Residues: CASSIGQGVEAFF. Combining the CDR3 with reference TRBV19 and TRBJ1-1 gives the whole variable domain DGGITQSPKYLFRKEGQNVTLSCEQNLNHDAMYWYRQDPGQGLRLIYYSQIVNDFQKGDIAEGYSVSREKKESFPLTVTSAQKNPTAFYLCASSIGQGVEAFFGQGTRLTVV.

The chain joins TRBV27 to TRBJ1-3; maybe TRBD1 (5 bases). CDR1 MNHEY and CDR2 SMNVEV come from the germline V gene (reference sequence). Trimming cost V 0 bases and J 4 bases, with 16 bases left between them. The CDR3 has 17 amino acids. CDR3 sequence reads: CASSLSGPRGVGNTIYF. In DNA, the CDR3 is TGTGCCAGCAGTTTATCGGGGCCCCGGGGCGTGGGAAACACCATATATTTT.

This clone was seen more than once but under ten times. The rearrangement uses TRBV7-9 and TRBJ2-1, with a weak D call TRBD1 (6 bases). V lost 5 bases, J lost 4 bases, and 15 bases lay in between. Germline V gives CDR1 SEHNR, CDR2 FQNEAQ (reference sequence). The length of the CDR3 is 15 residues. This CDR3 reads CASSRTGTNYNEQFF. CDR3 DNA sequence: TGTGCCAGCAGCCGGACCGGGACAAATTACAATGAGCAGTTCTTC. Full variable domain (rest looked up from reference TRBV7-9 and TRBJ2-1): DTGVSQNPRHKITKRGQNVTFRCDPISEHNRLYWYRQTLGQGPEFLTYFQNEAQLEKSRLLSDRFSAERPKGSFSTLEIQRTEQGDSAMYLCASSRTGTNYNEQFFGPGTRLTVL.

The chain employs TRBV5-5 and TRBJ2-1, with 13 bases aligning to TRBD2. The CDR3 contains 17 residues. With 4 bases clipped from V and 3 bases from J, the junction kept 7 bases outside the gene matches. Per germline, CDR1 SGHKS and CDR2 YYEKEE (reference sequence). The DNA for the CDR3 is TGTGCCAGCAGCAGAACGACTAGCGGGGGGTACTACAATGAGCAGTTCTTC. Translation gives CASSRTTSGGYYNEQFF.